This is a list of T cell receptor beta chains from one sample in a study of shared clonotypes between healthy human individuals. Profiling relied on immunoSEQ multiplex PCR, and the TCRdb table lists in-frame clones only, not all of them. There are 1.4 million or so clones in the sample; about 98.5% occur only once, and about 0.4% lies in the top ten. The source material was naive CD4+ T cells sorted from blood. These receptors came from a man under 40 in good health. Both conserved end residues are part of each CDR3. Fields, in order: D gene, V gene, J gene, CDR3 DNA, CDR3 protein. The D gene is left open where the match is weak.

TRBD2	TRBV29-1	TRBJ2-7	TGCAGCGTTGGGGGTAGACTAGCAGCCTACGAGCAGTACTTC	CSVGGRLAAYEQYF
-	TRBV18	TRBJ2-3	TGTGCCAGCTCACCTAGAACAGATACGCAGTATTTT	CASSPRTDTQYF
-	TRBV13	TRBJ2-3	TGTGCCAGCAGCTTAAGGGCGGGATCTAGCACAGATACGCAGTATTTT	CASSLRAGSSTDTQYF
TRBD2	TRBV7-2	TRBJ2-7	TGTGCCAGCAGCGTCCAGGGCGGACTAGCGGGAGGGCCTACCTACGAGCAGTACTTC	CASSVQGGLAGGPTYEQYF
-	TRBV27	TRBJ2-6	TGTGCCAGCAGGAGAGAGGGGGCTGGGGCCAACGTCCTGACTTTC	CASRREGAGANVLTF
-	TRBV19	TRBJ2-5	TGTGCCAGTAGTATCCCTGGCCCCGGGACCCAGTACTTC	CASSIPGPGTQYF
-	TRBV2	TRBJ2-3	TGTGCCAGCAGCGTAGGGGGGTGGACAGATACGCAGTATTTT	CASSVGGWTDTQYF
-	TRBV5-4	TRBJ2-3	TGTGCCAGCAGTTACGCTCGGGACTGGGTGCAGTATTTT	CASSYARDWVQYF
TRBD2	TRBV10-1	TRBJ2-3	TGCGCCAGCAGTCCCGGGACTAGCGGGAGAACAGATACGCAGTATTTT	CASSPGTSGRTDTQYF
-	TRBV11-2	TRBJ2-7	TGTGCCAGCAGCCGACGAGGACAGCCCCTCGTATACGAGCAGTACTTC	CASSRRGQPLVYEQYF
-	TRBV6-5	TRBJ2-7	TGTGCCAGCAGTTATGGCATAGGGCTCGGCGAGCAGTACTTC	CASSYGIGLGEQYF
-	TRBV18	TRBJ2-2	TGTGCCAGCTCACCAACAAGTTCGAACACCGGGGAGCTGTTTTTT	CASSPTSSNTGELFF
-	TRBV5-1	TRBJ2-7	TGCGCCAGCAGCACCGGAGGGGGCCACGAGCAGTACTTC	CASSTGGGHEQYF
TRBD2	TRBV5-4	TRBJ2-4	TGTGCCAGCAGCTTGGGCGCTACTAGCGGGAGGGCACTAGCCAAAAACATTCAGTACTTC	CASSLGATSGRALAKNIQYF
-	TRBV5-1	TRBJ1-2	TGCGCCAGCAGCTTGGCGGGTTCCGACTATGGCTACACCTTC	CASSLAGSDYGYTF
-	TRBV9	TRBJ2-1	TGTGCCAGCAGCGTAGTTCACGATGAGCAGTTCTTC	CASSVVHDEQFF
-	TRBV28	TRBJ2-6	TGTGCCAGCAGTCCAACCTGGGGTGGTGGGGCCAACGTCCTGACTTTC	CASSPTWGGGANVLTF
TRBD1	TRBV19	TRBJ2-6	TGTGCCAGTAGTATCGGGACAGGGCTCTCTGGGGCCAACGTCCTGACTTTC	CASSIGTGLSGANVLTF
TRBD2	TRBV9	TRBJ2-7	TGTGCCAGCAGCGTAGGTTCTAGCGGCTACGAGCAGTACTTC	CASSVGSSGYEQYF
TRBD2	TRBV9	TRBJ2-1	TGTGCCAGCAGCGAGGGACTAGCGGGAGTGGCTAATGAGCAGTTCTTC	CASSEGLAGVANEQFF
TRBD2	TRBV4-2	TRBJ2-5	TGTGCCAGCAGCCCAGGGTTGAGGGAGGGAAAAGAGACCCAGTACTTC	CASSPGLREGKETQYF
-	TRBV9	TRBJ2-2	TGTGCCAGCAGCCCCCGGGACACCTCCCCCGGGGAGCTGTTTTTT	CASSPRDTSPGELFF
-	TRBV9	TRBJ2-2	TGTGCCAGCAGCGAAAGCCCCGGGACACCTCTTCACACCGGGGAGCTGTTTTTT	CASSESPGTPLHTGELFF
TRBD2	TRBV4-2	TRBJ2-2	TGTGCCAGCAGCCGTCTAGCGGGAGGGCCAGGGGAGCTGTTTTTT	CASSRLAGGPGELFF
TRBD1	TRBV5-8	TRBJ1-2	TGTGCCAGCAGCCCGGACAGGTTATATGGCTACACCTTC	CASSPDRLYGYTF
-	TRBV5-6	TRBJ2-7	TGTGCCAGCAGCTTGACCAACATCCCCGAGCAGTACTTC	CASSLTNIPEQYF
TRBD1	TRBV28	TRBJ2-2	TGTGCCAGCAGTTTGTCAGGACAGGGGGTCCCCGGGGAGCTGTTTTTT	CASSLSGQGVPGELFF
-	TRBV5-4	TRBJ2-3	TGTGCCAGCAGCTTGGGGGATACGCAGTATTTT	CASSLGDTQYF
-	TRBV19	TRBJ1-2	TGTGCCAGTAGTTCTTACGACGGAAACTATGGCTACACCTTC	CASSSYDGNYGYTF
-	TRBV5-4	TRBJ1-5	TGTGCCAGCAGCTTGGGGGCGGATCAGCCCCAGCATTTT	CASSLGADQPQHF
-	TRBV28	TRBJ2-7	TGTGCCAGCAGCCCCGTATTCTACGAGCAGTACTTC	CASSPVFYEQYF
-	TRBV6-5	TRBJ1-2	TGTGCCAGCAGTGAATCGGGACCCTTGCGGGGCTACACCTTC	CASSESGPLRGYTF
-	TRBV5-5	TRBJ2-2	TGTGCCAGCAGCTCCCTGACGGGAGAAACCGGGGAGCTGTTTTTT	CASSSLTGETGELFF
TRBD2	TRBV10-3	TRBJ2-5	TGTGCCATCAGCGCGGGAGACAGTGAGACCCAGTACTTC	CAISAGDSETQYF
TRBD2	TRBV5-1	TRBJ2-2	TGCGCCAGCAGCGGGCTAGCGGGAGCGAACACCGGGGAGCTGTTTTTT	CASSGLAGANTGELFF
-	TRBV30	TRBJ1-1	TGTGCCTGGGCTACCCTCGGACAGTCTGAAGCTTTCTTT	CAWATLGQSEAFF
-	TRBV5-6	TRBJ2-7	TGTGCCAGCAGCTTGCCGGACACCTACGAGCAGTACTTC	CASSLPDTYEQYF
-	TRBV10-1	TRBJ2-1	TGCGCCAGCAGTGAGTCAAAACTAGCCGGCCACAATGAGCAGTTCTTC	CASSESKLAGHNEQFF
TRBD2	TRBV5-4	TRBJ2-2	TGTGCCAGCAGCTTGGTAGCGGGAGTAGGTACCGGGGAGCTGTTTTTT	CASSLVAGVGTGELFF
TRBD2	TRBV4-3	TRBJ2-1	TGCGCCAGCAGCCAATTCTCTGCGGGAGGAGCCCAACGCGATGAGCAGTTCTTC	CASSQFSAGGAQRDEQFF
-	TRBV29-1	TRBJ1-5	TGCAGCGTTGGCGACAGGTTTAGCAATCAGCCCCAGCATTTT	CSVGDRFSNQPQHF
-	TRBV18	TRBJ2-6	TGTGCCAGCTCAGGTGGGGTGGCTGGGGCCAACGTCCTGACTTTC	CASSGGVAGANVLTF
TRBD1	TRBV28	TRBJ1-2	TGTGCCAGCAGTTTAGCAGGGGGCACCTATGGCTACACCTTC	CASSLAGGTYGYTF
TRBD2	TRBV28	TRBJ2-1	TGTGCCAGCAGTCACCTCGGGGGGGAGCGCTACAATGAGCAGTTCTTC	CASSHLGGERYNEQFF
TRBD1	TRBV29-1	TRBJ1-1	TGCAGCGTTGTCGTATTGCCGACAGGGTGGTTCACTGAAGCTTTCTTT	CSVVVLPTGWFTEAFF